Below, 31 T cell receptor beta chains from the same sample are listed, as sequenced in a study of blood T cell repertoires in COVID-19. The assay was immunoSEQ multiplex PCR, and TCRdb's table has in-frame clones only and misses some. Of some 460,000 clones in the sample, 75% to 90% were seen once. The sample comprised peripheral blood. The receptor set was obtained from a woman between 25 and 40 years old with acute or convalescent COVID-19.

The sample holds one count of this clone. The chain has TRBV6-1 and TRBJ1-6; D is unclear. Germline values: CDR1 MNHNS, CDR2 SASEGT. V was shortened by 3 bases and J by 9 bases, with 24 bases between the two germline ends. This CDR3 comprises 18 residues. CDR3 region: CASSDLVSTLGGGSPLHF. DNA for the CDR3: TGTGCCAGCAGTGATCTGGTGTCCACTCTGGGAGGAGGTTCACCCCTCCACTTT.

The V gene is TRBV6-5, the J gene TRBJ2-1; D is perhaps TRBD2 (6 bases). Trimming stripped 6 bases from V and 9 bases from J, with 15 bases between. The CDR3 sequence is 13 residues long. Germline CDR1 is MNHEY and CDR2 is SVGAGI. The CDR3 coding sequence is TGTGCCAGCAGCCCGACTAGTTACGGTGAGCAGTTCTTC. Protein product: CASSPTSYGEQFF.

The genes are TRBV30 and TRBJ1-5; D is unresolved. Germline V lookup: CDR1 GTSNPN, CDR2 SVGIG (reference sequence). V was clipped by 3 bases and J by 7 bases, with 13 bases between them. The length of the CDR3 is 13 residues. CDR3 sequence reads: CAWSPGGRQPQHF. The CDR3, as DNA: TGTGCCTGGAGCCCCGGAGGGCGACAGCCCCAGCATTTT.

V and J are TRBV18 and TRBJ2-2; maybe TRBD1 (5 bases). Per the germline V gene, CDR1 is KGHSH and CDR2 is LQKENI. The CDR3 consists of 20 residues. The V end was cut by 1 base, the J end by 5 bases, with 26 bases between. CDR3: CASSPRYRHFRAQKTGELFF. The CDR3 DNA reads TGTGCCAGCTCACCACGGTATCGGCATTTCAGGGCTCAAAAAACCGGGGAGCTGTTTTTT. Supplemented by reference TRBV18 and TRBJ2-2, the full variable domain reads NAGVMQNPRHLVRRRGQEARLRCSPMKGHSHVYWYRQLPEEGLKFMVYLQKENIIDESGMPKERFSAEFPKEGPSILRIQQVVRGDSAAYFCASSPRYRHFRAQKTGELFFGEGSRLTVL.

This clone was found once. V is TRBV11-2 and J is TRBJ1-6; 8 bases agree with TRBD1. The CDR3 consists of 14 residues. With V trimmed by 1 base and J by 7 bases, 0 bases remained unmatched. Germline CDR1 and CDR2: SGHAT and FQNNGV. The CDR3 protein is CASSLAGGNSPLHF. The CDR3 nucleotides are TGTGCCAGCAGCTTAGCAGGGGGCAATTCACCCCTCCACTTT.

The CDR3 DNA sequence: TGTGCCAGCAGTCCCGGGACAGACGTATATGGCTACACCTTC. Its translation: CASSPGTDVYGYTF. The chain combines TRBV6-1 with TRBJ1-2, with 7 bases fitting TRBD1. Losses at the gene ends were 5 bases for V and 5 bases for J; bases not matched to a gene: 8. There are 14 residues in the CDR3. Looked up from germline, CDR1 is MNHNS and CDR2 is SASEGT.

Regarding this clone: Mismatch with germline at one junction end may stem from a read error. The rearrangement joins TRBV30 to TRBJ2-7; TRBD1 matches 9 bases. Germline lookup yields CDR1 GTSNPN and CDR2 SVGIG (reference sequence). This CDR3 has 12 residues. The CDR3 loop is CAWSGQGSEQHF. The CDR3 DNA reads as TGTGCCTGGAGCGGACAGGGGAGCGAGCAGCACTTC.

This clone was seen only once. The chain is built from TRBV25-1 and TRBJ1-4; D is perhaps TRBD1 (6 bases). The germline gives CDR1 MGHDK, CDR2 SYGVNS. This CDR3 is built from 15 residues. Trimming pared 4 bases from V and 6 bases from J, leaving 15 bases between. Here the CDR3 DNA reads TGTGCCAGCAGTGCGAGAACAGGGACCCATGAAAAACTGTTTTTT. Residues: CASSARTGTHEKLFF.

The V call is TRBV10-2, the J call TRBJ1-1, with D possibly matching TRBD1 (6 bases). V was pared by 6 bases and J by 5 bases, with 16 bases between. Looked up from germline, CDR1 is WSHSY and CDR2 is SAAADI. This CDR3 has 14 residues. The CDR3 protein is CASSWGEGETEAFF. CDR3 nucleotides: TGCGCCAGCAGCTGGGGGGAGGGGGAGACTGAAGCTTTCTTT.

The chain has TRBV6-5 and TRBJ2-1, with 10 bases identical to TRBD2. V gave up 10 bases and J gave up 4 bases; unmatched junction bases: 7. The CDR3 extends over 14 amino acids. Germline loops: CDR1 MNHEY, CDR2 SVGAGI. The CDR3 sequence: CAIDPTSGYNEQFF. The CDR3 region has the DNA TGTGCCATCGACCCGACTAGCGGGTACAATGAGCAGTTCTTC.

The V call is TRBV6-5, the J call TRBJ2-1; D unresolved. This CDR3 is 14 amino acids long. Trimming left V 0 bases short and J 9 bases short, with 12 bases between. Looked up from germline, CDR1 is MNHEY and CDR2 is SVGAGI. This CDR3 is CASSYSYSLSEQFF. The DNA of the CDR3 is TGTGCCAGCAGTTACTCTTACAGTTTGAGTGAGCAGTTCTTC.

The genes are TRBV5-1 and TRBJ2-5, with TRBD2 identical over 8 bases. The germline V gene encodes CDR1 SGHRS and CDR2 YFSETQ. CDR3 length: 14 residues. V gave up 5 bases and J gave up 4 bases; unmatched junction bases: 7. The CDR3 reads CASRAGVPPETQYF. The CDR3 DNA sequence: TGCGCCAGCAGAGCGGGGGTTCCTCCAGAGACCCAGTACTTC.

The J gene is TRBJ2-1, the V gene TRBV9; TRBD1 agrees at 8 bases. V lost 2 bases, J lost 6 bases, and 4 bases stayed unmatched. Germline V CDR1 and CDR2: SGDLS, YYNGEE. The CDR3 consists of 14 residues. DNA of the CDR3: TGTGCCAGCAGCGTCCAGGGGGCTGGCAATGAGCAGTTCTTC. It specifies CASSVQGAGNEQFF.

This clone was seen just once. V is TRBV28 and J is TRBJ2-1; 9 bases match TRBD1. The germline V gene has CDR1 MDHEN and CDR2 SYDVKM. J lost 4 bases, V lost 7 bases, and 5 bases had no gene match. This CDR3 has 14 residues. The chain's CDR3 is CASMKDRGYNEQFF. For the CDR3, the DNA is TGTGCCAGCATGAAGGACAGGGGTTACAATGAGCAGTTCTTC.

In the case of this clone: Distinct nucleotide sequences in the sample also encode this CDR3. The CDR3 region has the DNA TGTGCCAGCAGTTATAACCGGGGATTGAACACTGAAGCTTTCTTT. It yields the protein CASSYNRGLNTEAFF. V and J are TRBV6-5 and TRBJ1-1; D not certain. This CDR3 comprises 15 residues. Trimming shortened V by 3 bases and J by 0 bases, and 11 bases separated the two germline ends. Germline lookup yields CDR1 MNHEY and CDR2 SVGAGI.

This clone was seen only a few times. The chain uses TRBV19 and TRBJ2-2, with 7 bases matching TRBD1. J was trimmed by 6 bases and V by 9 bases; bases with no gene match: 10. Germline V gene lookup returns CDR1 LNHDA and CDR2 SQIVND (reference sequence). The CDR3 consists of 14 residues. As DNA, the CDR3 is TGTGCCAGGAGTGACAGGGTTGGCGCCGGGGAGCTGTTTTTT. Its translation is CARSDRVGAGELFF.

CDR3 sequence reads: CSGRDYNEQFF. CDR3 sequence (DNA): TGCAGTGGCAGGGACTACAATGAGCAGTTCTTC. The chain links TRBV20-1 to TRBJ2-1; a possible D gene is TRBD1 (5 bases). The CDR3 has 11 residues. Trimming left V 7 bases short and J 3 bases short, with 7 bases between. Germline values: CDR1 DFQATT, CDR2 SNEGSKA (reference sequence).

This chain uses TRBV7-3 with TRBJ2-2; D uncertain. This CDR3 contains 13 residues. Germline CDR1 SGHTA, CDR2 FQGTGA. Trimming removed 5 bases from V and 4 bases from J, with 8 bases in between. The CDR3: CASSPGGTGELFF. DNA of the CDR3: TGTGCCAGCAGCCCGGGTGGCACCGGGGAGCTGTTTTTT.

The gene calls are TRBV6-5 and TRBJ1-1; perhaps TRBD1 as D (5 bases). V lost 6 bases to trimming and J lost 0 bases, with 11 bases between them. The germline V gene has CDR1 MNHEY and CDR2 SVGAGI. The CDR3 is made up of 14 amino acids. The CDR3 bases are TGTGCCAGCAGCTTTGGGGGGATGAACACTGAAGCTTTCTTT. Encoded protein: CASSFGGMNTEAFF.

The chain joins TRBV20-1 to TRBJ2-1; 7 nucleotides agree with TRBD2. The CDR3 has 12 residues. The V segment lost 3 bases and the J segment 7 bases; nucleotides outside the gene matches: 3. The germline CDR1 and CDR2 sequences are DFQATT and SNEGSKA (reference sequence). CDR3 bases: TGCAGTGCTAGTAGGGAGGGGAATGAGCAGTTCTTC. This encodes CSASREGNEQFF.

This sequence joins TRBV24-1 and TRBJ1-1; no definite D call. V was trimmed by 2 bases and J by 5 bases, leaving 2 bases between them. Germline-derived CDR1 and CDR2 are KGHDR and SFDVKD. CDR3 size: 11 residues. The CDR3 DNA reads TGTGCCACCAGTGATTCAACTGAAGCTTTCTTT. Amino acid sequence: CATSDSTEAFF.

This chain links TRBV7-8 with TRBJ2-3, with TRBD1 as a possible D gene (6 bases). V lost 0 bases and J 9 bases, leaving 19 bases between the germline ends. The CDR3 totals 16 residues. Germline V CDR1 and CDR2: SGHVS, FQNEAQ. The CDR3 nucleotides are TGTGCCAGCAGCTTAGCTACAGGGATCTCTGGTGGCACGCAGTATTTT. This sequence encodes CASSLATGISGGTQYF.

The V and J genes are TRBV7-8 and TRBJ1-4; D gene ambiguous. The V end lost 0 bases, the J end lost 0 bases, and 11 bases lay between the germline ends. The CDR3 is made up of 17 amino acids. Germline lookup yields CDR1 SGHVS and CDR2 FQNEAQ. The DNA of the CDR3 is TGTGCCAGCAGCTTAGCGAGCGGAGAACCAACTAATGAAAAACTGTTTTTT. Protein: CASSLASGEPTNEKLFF.

This sequence joins TRBV13 and TRBJ1-6; D is possibly TRBD1 (5 bases). Per germline, CDR1 PRHDT and CDR2 FYEKMQ (reference sequence). The CDR3 totals 15 residues. Trimming left V 5 bases short and J 4 bases short, with 12 bases between. CDR3 sequence reads: CASSPMTEYNSPLHF. The CDR3 DNA follows: TGTGCCAGCAGCCCAATGACAGAATATAATTCACCCCTCCACTTT.

The chain employs TRBV6-5 and TRBJ1-3; 9 nucleotides agree with TRBD1. Per germline, CDR1 MNHEY and CDR2 SVGAGI. Germline trimming cut 4 bases from V and 4 bases from J; bases unmatched to any gene: 2. The CDR3 contains 14 residues. CDR3 nucleotide sequence: TGTGCCAGCAGTTCCGGGACAGGGGGAAACACCATATATTTT. Amino acid sequence: CASSSGTGGNTIYF.

For this clone: Germline is not matched at one junction end, which may reflect a read error. The gene calls are TRBV4-2 and TRBJ1-5; a possible D gene is TRBD1 (5 bases). The CDR3 totals 14 residues. CDR1 is LGHNA, CDR2 YNFKEQ, per germline. CDR3 sequence: CASSEEAGWRPQHF. The CDR3 DNA reads TGTGCCAGCAGCGAAGAGGCAGGGTGGCGGCCCCAGCATTTT.

The CDR3 DNA is TGTGCCAGCAGTTACTCGAACAGGGCAGCGGGCTACACCTTC. Protein product: CASSYSNRAAGYTF. The chain employs TRBV6-5 and TRBJ1-2; D is possibly TRBD1 (6 bases). The CDR3 contains 14 residues. V dropped 0 bases and J dropped 8 bases, with 13 bases sitting between them. CDR1 and CDR2 from the germline V gene are MNHEY and SVGAGI.

The chain uses TRBV5-4 and TRBJ1-4, with D possibly being TRBD1 (6 bases). Germline V gene data show CDR1 as SGHNT and CDR2 as YYREEE (reference sequence). The V end was cut by 4 bases, the J end by 5 bases, with 18 bases between. The CDR3 loop spans 16 amino acids. The CDR3 loop reads CASSPDPGQVNEKLFF. For the CDR3, the DNA is TGTGCCAGCAGCCCGGATCCGGGACAAGTCAATGAAAAACTGTTTTTT. The complete variable domain, with remaining parts taken from reference TRBV5-4 and TRBJ1-4, reads ETGVTQSPTHLIKTRGQQVTLRCSSQSGHNTVSWYQQALGQGPQFIFQYYREEENGRGNFPPRFSGLQFPNYSSELNVNALELDDSALYLCASSPDPGQVNEKLFFGSGTQLSVL.

The chain combines TRBV25-1 with TRBJ2-1; D is perhaps TRBD1 (5 bases). Trimming stripped 6 bases from V and 5 bases from J, with 8 bases between. The CDR3 sequence is 12 residues long. Germline CDR1 is MGHDK and CDR2 is SYGVNS. The CDR3 protein is CASSLGDNEQFF. Here the CDR3 DNA reads TGTGCCAGCAGCTTAGGGGACAATGAGCAGTTCTTC.

The chain has TRBV2 and TRBJ1-6; D is unclear. Germline CDR1 SNHLY, CDR2 FYNNEI. The V and J ends lost 8 bases and 2 bases respectively, with 7 bases between them. The CDR3 sequence is 13 residues long. The CDR3, as DNA: TGTGCCAGCTATATTGCCTATAATTCACCCCTCCACTTT. It encodes CASYIAYNSPLHF. Supplemented by reference TRBV2 and TRBJ1-6, the full variable domain reads EPEVTQTPSHQVTQMGQEVILRCVPISNHLYFYWYRQILGQKVEFLVSFYNNEISEKSEIFDDQFSVERPDGSNFTLKIRSTKLEDSAMYFCASYIAYNSPLHFGNGTRLTVT.

The chain uses TRBV4-1 and TRBJ1-1; no reliable D call. Germline-derived CDR1 and CDR2 are MGHRA and YSYEKL. The V gene lost 1 base and the J gene lost 4 bases, with 10 bases spanning the gap. This CDR3 comprises 14 residues. CDR3 sequence: CASSQVFRGTEAFF. The CDR3 nucleotides read TGCGCCAGCAGCCAAGTCTTCCGGGGCACTGAAGCTTTCTTT.